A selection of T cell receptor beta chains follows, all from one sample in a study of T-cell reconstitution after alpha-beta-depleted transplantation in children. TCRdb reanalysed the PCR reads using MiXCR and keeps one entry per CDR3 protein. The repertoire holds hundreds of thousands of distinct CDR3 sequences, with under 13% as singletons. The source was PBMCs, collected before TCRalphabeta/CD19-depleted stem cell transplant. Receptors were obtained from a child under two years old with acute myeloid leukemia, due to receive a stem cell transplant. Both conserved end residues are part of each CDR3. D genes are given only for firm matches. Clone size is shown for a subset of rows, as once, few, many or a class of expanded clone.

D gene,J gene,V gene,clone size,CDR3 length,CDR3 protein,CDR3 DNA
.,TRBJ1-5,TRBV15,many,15,CATSRDLQGGQPQHF,TGTGCCACCAGCAGAGATCTGCAGGGAGGGCAGCCCCAGCATTTT
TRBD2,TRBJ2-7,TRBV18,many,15,CASSPGLAGSYEQYF,TGTGCCAGCTCACCTGGACTAGCGGGATCCTACGAGCAGTACTTC
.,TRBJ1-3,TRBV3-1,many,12,CASSQISGPIYF,TGTGCCAGCAGCCAAATCAGTGGCCCCATATATTTT
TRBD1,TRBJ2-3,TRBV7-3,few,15,CASSISGTDTDTQYF,TGTGCCAGCAGCATCTCGGGGACAGACACAGATACGCAGTATTTT
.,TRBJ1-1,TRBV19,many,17,CASSIFGPGTNFLGAFF,TGTGCCAGTAGTATTTTTGGACCCGGGACTAACTTTTTAGGAGCTTTCTTT
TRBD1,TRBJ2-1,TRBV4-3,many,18,CASSQGIRGQGTYNEQFF,TGCGCCAGCAGCCAAGGGATCCGGGGACAGGGAACCTACAATGAGCAGTTCTTC
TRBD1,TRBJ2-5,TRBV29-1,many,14,CSAFGQGQRETQYF,TGCAGCGCCTTCGGACAGGGTCAACGAGAGACCCAGTACTTC
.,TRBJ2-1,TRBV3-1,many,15,CASSYTGGGYNEQFF,TGTGCCAGCAGCTACACAGGGGGGGGTTACAATGAGCAGTTCTTC
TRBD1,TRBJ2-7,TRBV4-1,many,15,CASSQGQGELYEQYF,TGCGCCAGCAGCCAAGGACAGGGGGAACTCTACGAGCAGTACTTC
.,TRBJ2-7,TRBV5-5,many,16,CASSWTSGTVSYEQYF,TGTGCCAGCAGCTGGACATCCGGGACGGTGTCCTACGAGCAGTACTTC
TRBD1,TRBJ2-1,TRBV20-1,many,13,CSASPRDRSEQFF,TGCAGTGCTAGCCCCCGGGACAGGTCTGAGCAGTTCTTC
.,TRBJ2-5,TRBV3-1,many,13,CASSLGDQETQYF,TGTGCCAGCAGTCTCGGAGACCAAGAGACCCAGTACTTC
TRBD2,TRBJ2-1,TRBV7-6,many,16,CASSLVGRGGSGEQFF,TGTGCCAGCAGCTTAGTGGGGCGGGGGGGGAGCGGTGAGCAGTTCTTC
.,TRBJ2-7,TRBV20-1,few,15,CSGGGAGGRSYEQYF,TGCAGCGGGGGCGGGGCTGGGGGCCGCTCCTACGAGCAGTACTTC
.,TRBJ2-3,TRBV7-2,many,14,CASSLGPLTDTQYF,TGTGCCAGCAGCCTTGGACCGCTCACAGATACGCAGTATTTT
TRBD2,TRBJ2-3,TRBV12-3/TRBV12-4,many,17,CASSGGTSGNRTDTQYF,TGTGCCAGCAGTGGCGGGACTAGCGGGAACCGCACAGATACGCAGTATTTT
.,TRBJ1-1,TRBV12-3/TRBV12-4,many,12,CASMRGYTEAFF,TGTGCCAGCATGCGGGGCTACACTGAAGCTTTCTTT
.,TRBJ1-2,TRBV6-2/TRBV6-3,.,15,CASSPRSGLPYGYTF,TGTGCCAGCAGTCCTCGTTCAGGGCTACCCTATGGCTACACCTTC
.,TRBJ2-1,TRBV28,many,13,CASRTSLYNEQFF,TGTGCCAGCCGAACTAGCCTTTACAATGAGCAGTTCTTC
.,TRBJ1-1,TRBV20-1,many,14,CSARPQSGNTEAFF,TGCAGTGCTAGACCCCAGTCGGGGAACACTGAAGCTTTCTTT
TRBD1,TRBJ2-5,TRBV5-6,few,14,CASSLPGQGETQYF,TGTGCCAGCAGCTTACCAGGACAGGGGGAGACCCAGTACTTC